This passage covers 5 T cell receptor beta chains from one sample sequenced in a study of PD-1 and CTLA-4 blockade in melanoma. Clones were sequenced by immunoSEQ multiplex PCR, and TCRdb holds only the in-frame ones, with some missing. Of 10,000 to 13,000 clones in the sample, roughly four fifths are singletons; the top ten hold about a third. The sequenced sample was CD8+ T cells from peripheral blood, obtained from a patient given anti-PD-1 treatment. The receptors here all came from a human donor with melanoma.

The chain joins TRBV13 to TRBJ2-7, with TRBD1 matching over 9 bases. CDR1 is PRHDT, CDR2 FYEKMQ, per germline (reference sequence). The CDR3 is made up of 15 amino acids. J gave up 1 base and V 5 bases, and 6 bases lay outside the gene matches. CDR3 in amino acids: CASSRPGQGSYEQYF. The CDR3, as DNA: TGTGCCAGCAGCCGACCGGGACAGGGATCCTACGAGCAGTACTTC.

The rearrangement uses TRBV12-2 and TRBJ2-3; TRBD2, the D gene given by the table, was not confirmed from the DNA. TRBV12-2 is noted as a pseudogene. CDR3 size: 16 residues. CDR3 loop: CASRLVVSGSTDTQYF. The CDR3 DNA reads TGTGCAAGTCGCTTAGTGGTTAGCGGGAGCACAGATACGCAGTATTTT.

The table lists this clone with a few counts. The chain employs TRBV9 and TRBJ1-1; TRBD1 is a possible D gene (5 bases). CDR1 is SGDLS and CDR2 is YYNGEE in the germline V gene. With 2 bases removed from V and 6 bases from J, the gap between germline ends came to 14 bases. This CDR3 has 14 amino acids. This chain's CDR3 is CASSVGMLGAEAFF. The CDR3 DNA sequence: TGTGCCAGCAGCGTCGGGATGCTGGGGGCTGAAGCTTTCTTT.

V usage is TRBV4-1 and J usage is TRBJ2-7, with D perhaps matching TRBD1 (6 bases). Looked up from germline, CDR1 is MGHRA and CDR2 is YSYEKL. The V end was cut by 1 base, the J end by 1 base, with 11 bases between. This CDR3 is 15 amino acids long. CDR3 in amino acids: CASSQASGESYEQYF. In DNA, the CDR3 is TGCGCCAGCAGCCAAGCATCAGGGGAATCCTACGAGCAGTACTTC.

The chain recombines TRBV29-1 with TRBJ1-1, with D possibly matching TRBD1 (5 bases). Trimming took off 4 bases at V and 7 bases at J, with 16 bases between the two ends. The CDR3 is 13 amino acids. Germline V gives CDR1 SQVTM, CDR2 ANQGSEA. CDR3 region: CSVAGTGDLEAFF. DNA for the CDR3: TGCAGCGTTGCCGGGACGGGAGACCTTGAAGCTTTCTTT.